This T cell receptor (beta chain) was sequenced during a study of T cell responses to AZD1222 COVID-19 vaccine. Study findings and constraints: Rises in breadth and depth of Spike-specific TCRs came after two AZD1222 doses. AZD1222 recipients seropositive at baseline numbered only six or seven. Donors were chiefly white British, with a greater number of females, and clonal diversity was perhaps underestimated. Nearly half of spike-specific TCRs reportedly target unmutated variant regions.

Concerning this clone: Its antigen is currently unknown.

Germline lookup yields CDR1 LGHNA and CDR2 YSLEER. V shed 0 bases and J shed 4 bases, with 15 bases lying between them. CDR3 length: 16 residues. The repertoire was sequenced with immunoSEQ multiplex PCR; TCRdb's copy has only in-frame clones and lacks some. The top ten clones hold around 13% of a sample with tens of thousands of clones, approximately 85% of them seen once. The input for sequencing was peripheral blood, taken on day 0 of AZD1222 vaccination. The source of this sequence is an adult in good health. This chain uses TRBV4-3 with TRBJ1-2; possibly TRBD1 for D (6 bases). The CDR3 is CASSQDWTAPTYGYTF. The CDR3 coding sequence is TGCGCCAGCAGCCAAGATTGGACAGCTCCCACCTATGGCTACACCTTC.